The source of this TCR beta chain is a study of blood T cell repertoires in COVID-19. Study-wide context: PBMCs, B-cell-depleted T cells, or T cells were the source of the cDNA or gDNA that made up the material.

Followed over time, Seattle patients had been enrolled while infection was active. Germline V gives CDR1 SGHVS, CDR2 FNYEAQ. J gave up 6 bases and V 1 base, and 9 bases lay outside the gene matches. The CDR3 is made up of 16 amino acids. Assay: immunoSEQ multiplex PCR; the TCRdb copy retains only in-frame clones and omits some. The sample has about 50,000 clones; more than 75% are singletons. The TCR was taken from a woman aged 80 or over with COVID-19, enrolled during active disease. Specimen: peripheral blood. The rearrangement links TRBV7-6 to TRBJ2-3; 8 bases are shared with TRBD2. The DNA for the CDR3 is TGTGCCAGCAGCTTAGAGGCGGGAGGAGTGGTGGATACGCAGTATTTT. Its translation: CASSLEAGGVVDTQYF.